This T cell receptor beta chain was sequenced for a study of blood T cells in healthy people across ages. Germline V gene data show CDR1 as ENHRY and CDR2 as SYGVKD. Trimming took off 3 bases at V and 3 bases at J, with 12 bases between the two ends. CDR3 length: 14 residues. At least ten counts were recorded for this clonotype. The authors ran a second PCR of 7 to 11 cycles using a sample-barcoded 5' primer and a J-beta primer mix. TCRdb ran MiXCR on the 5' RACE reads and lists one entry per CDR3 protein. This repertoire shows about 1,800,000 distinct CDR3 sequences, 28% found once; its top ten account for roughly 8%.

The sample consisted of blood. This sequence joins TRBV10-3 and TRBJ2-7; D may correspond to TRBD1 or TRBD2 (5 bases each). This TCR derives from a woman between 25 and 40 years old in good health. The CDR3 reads CAISDEGRYYEQYF. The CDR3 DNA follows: TGTGCCATCAGTGATGAGGGGCGCTACTACGAGCAGTACTTC.